This TCR beta chain was recovered during a study of shared clonotypes between healthy human individuals. The study, taken as a whole, reports: Clonotype sharing among donors was thought likely to change with sequencing depth.

This CDR3 spans 15 amino acids. Trimming took 2 bases from V and 10 from J, leaving 18 bases between them. Germline V CDR1 and CDR2: SGHVS, FNYEAQ. Genomic DNA of every subset was divided equally among multiple immunoSEQ plates. Clones were sequenced by immunoSEQ multiplex PCR, and TCRdb holds only the in-frame ones, with some missing. The sample lists 550,000 to 700,000 clones, roughly 73% seen once, with around 2% in the top ten. Partitioning of CD4+ cells yielded a CD45RA+ naive subset and a CD45RA-negative memory subset. To note about this clone: What it binds is not known.

This receptor was identified in a woman aged 30 to 39 in good health. V usage is TRBV7-6 and J usage is TRBJ2-1; D may match TRBD1 or TRBD2 (5 bases each). The specimen was memory CD4+ T cells sorted from blood. The subset denotes: CD45RA-negative fraction. The CDR3 sequence: CASSLTGLASNEQFF. Written as DNA, the CDR3 is TGTGCCAGCAGCTTAACAGGACTCGCCTCTAACGAGCAGTTCTTC.